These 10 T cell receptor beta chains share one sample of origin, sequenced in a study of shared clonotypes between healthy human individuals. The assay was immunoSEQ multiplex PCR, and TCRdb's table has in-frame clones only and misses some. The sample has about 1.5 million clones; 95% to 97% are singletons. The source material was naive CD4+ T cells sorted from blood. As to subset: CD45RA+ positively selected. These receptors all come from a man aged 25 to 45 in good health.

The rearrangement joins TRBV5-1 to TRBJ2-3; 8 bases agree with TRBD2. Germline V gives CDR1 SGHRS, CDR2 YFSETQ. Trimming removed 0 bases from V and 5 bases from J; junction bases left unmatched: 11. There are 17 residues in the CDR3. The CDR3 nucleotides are TGCGCCAGCAGCTTGGAGGTTTCGGGAGGGTTGAAAGATACGCAGTATTTT. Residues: CASSLEVSGGLKDTQYF.

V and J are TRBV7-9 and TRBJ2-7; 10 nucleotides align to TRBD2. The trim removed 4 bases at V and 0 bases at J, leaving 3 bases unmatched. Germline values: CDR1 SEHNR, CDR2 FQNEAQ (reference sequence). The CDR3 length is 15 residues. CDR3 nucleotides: TGTGCCAGCAGCTCCCTAGCGGGAGCCTCCTACGAGCAGTACTTC. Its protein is CASSSLAGASYEQYF.

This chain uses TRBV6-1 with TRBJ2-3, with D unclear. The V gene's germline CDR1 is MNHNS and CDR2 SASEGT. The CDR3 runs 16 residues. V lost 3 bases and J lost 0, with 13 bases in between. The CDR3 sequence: CASSDHFLSSTDTQYF. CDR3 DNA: TGTGCCAGCAGTGATCATTTCCTTTCTAGCACAGATACGCAGTATTTT.

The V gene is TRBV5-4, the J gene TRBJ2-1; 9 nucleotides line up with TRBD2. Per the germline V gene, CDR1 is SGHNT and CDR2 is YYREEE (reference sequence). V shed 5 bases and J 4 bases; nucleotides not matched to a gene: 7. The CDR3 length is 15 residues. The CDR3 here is CASSSTSGEYNEQFF. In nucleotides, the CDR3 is TGTGCCAGCAGTTCGACTAGCGGAGAGTACAATGAGCAGTTCTTC.

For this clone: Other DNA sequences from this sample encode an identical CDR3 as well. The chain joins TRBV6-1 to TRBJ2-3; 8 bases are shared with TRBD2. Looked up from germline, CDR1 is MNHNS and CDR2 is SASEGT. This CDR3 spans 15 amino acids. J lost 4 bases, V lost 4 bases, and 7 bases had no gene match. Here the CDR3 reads CASSGLAGVPDTQYF. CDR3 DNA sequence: TGTGCCAGCAGTGGGCTAGCGGGCGTGCCAGATACGCAGTATTTT.

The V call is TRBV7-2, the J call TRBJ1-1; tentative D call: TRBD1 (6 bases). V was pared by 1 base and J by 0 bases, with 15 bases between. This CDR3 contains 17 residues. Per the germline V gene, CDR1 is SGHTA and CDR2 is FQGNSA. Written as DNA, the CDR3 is TGTGCCAGCAGCTTAGGTGGTAGCGAGGGGGTGAACACTGAAGCTTTCTTT. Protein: CASSLGGSEGVNTEAFF.

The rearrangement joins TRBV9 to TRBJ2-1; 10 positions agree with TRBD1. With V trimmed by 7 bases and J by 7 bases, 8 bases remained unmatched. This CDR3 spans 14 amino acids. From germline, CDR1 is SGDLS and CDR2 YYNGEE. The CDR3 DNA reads TGTGCCAGCGGTACGGGACAGGGGAAGAATGAGCAGTTCTTC. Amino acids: CASGTGQGKNEQFF.

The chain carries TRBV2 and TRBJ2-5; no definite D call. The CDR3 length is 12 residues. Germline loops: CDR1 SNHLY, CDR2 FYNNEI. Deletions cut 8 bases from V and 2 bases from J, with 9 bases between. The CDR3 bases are TGTGCCAGCCGGTACAGTCAAGAGACCCAGTACTTC. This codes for CASRYSQETQYF.

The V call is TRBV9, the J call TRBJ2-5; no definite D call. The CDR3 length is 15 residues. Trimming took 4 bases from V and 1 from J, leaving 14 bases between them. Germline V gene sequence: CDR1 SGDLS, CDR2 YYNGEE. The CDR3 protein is CASSPRGGFQETQYF. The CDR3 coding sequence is TGTGCCAGCAGCCCGAGAGGCGGATTCCAAGAGACCCAGTACTTC.

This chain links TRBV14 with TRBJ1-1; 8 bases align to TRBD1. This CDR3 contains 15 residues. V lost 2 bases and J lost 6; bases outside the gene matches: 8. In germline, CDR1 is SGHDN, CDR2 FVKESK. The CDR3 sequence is CASSQRTGRVAEAFF. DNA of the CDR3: TGTGCCAGCAGCCAACGGACAGGGCGGGTTGCTGAAGCTTTCTTT.